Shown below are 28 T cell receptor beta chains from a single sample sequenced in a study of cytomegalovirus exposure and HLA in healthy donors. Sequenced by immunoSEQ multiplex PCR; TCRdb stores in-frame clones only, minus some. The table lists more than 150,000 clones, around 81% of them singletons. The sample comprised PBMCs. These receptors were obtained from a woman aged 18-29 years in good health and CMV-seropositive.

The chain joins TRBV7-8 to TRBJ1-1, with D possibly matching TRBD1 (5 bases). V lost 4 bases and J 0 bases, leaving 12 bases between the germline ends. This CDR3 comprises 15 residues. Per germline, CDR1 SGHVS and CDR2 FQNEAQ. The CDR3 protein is CASSWGGIMNTEAFF. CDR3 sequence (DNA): TGTGCCAGCAGCTGGGGGGGGATAATGAACACTGAAGCTTTCTTT.

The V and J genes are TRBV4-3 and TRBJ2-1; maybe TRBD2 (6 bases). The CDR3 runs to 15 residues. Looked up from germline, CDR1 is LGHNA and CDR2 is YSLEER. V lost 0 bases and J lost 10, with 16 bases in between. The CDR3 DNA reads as TGCGCCAGCAGCCAAGATCTGGGAGGAGGCGGAGAGCAGTTCTTC. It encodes CASSQDLGGGGEQFF.

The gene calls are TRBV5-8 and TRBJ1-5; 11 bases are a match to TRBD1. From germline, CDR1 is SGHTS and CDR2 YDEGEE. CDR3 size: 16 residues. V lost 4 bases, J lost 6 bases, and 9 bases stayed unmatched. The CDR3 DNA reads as TGTGCCAGCAGCCGCCGGACAGGGGGCTATGGTCAGCCCCAGCATTTT. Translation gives CASSRRTGGYGQPQHF. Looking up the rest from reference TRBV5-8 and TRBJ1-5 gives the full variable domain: EAGVTQSPTHLIKTRGQQATLRCSPISGHTSVYWYQQALGLGLQFLLWYDEGEERNRGNFPPRFSGRQFPNYSSELNVNALELEDSALYLCASSRRTGGYGQPQHFGDGTRLSIL.

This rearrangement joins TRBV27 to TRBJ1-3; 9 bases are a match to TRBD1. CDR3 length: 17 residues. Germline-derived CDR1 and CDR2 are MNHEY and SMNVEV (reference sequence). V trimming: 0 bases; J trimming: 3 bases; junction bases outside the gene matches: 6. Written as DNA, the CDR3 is TGTGCCAGCAGTTTATCACCGGGACAGGGATTTGGAAACACCATATATTTT. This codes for CASSLSPGQGFGNTIYF.

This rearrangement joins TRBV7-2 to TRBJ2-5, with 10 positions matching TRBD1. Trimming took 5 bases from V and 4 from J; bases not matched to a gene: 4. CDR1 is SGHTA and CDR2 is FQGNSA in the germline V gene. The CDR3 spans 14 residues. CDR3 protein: CASSQGQGGETQYF. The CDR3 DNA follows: TGTGCCAGCAGCCAAGGACAGGGGGGAGAGACCCAGTACTTC. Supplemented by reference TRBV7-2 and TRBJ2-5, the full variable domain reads GAGVSQSPSNKVTEKGKDVELRCDPISGHTALYWYRQSLGQGLEFLIYFQGNSAPDKSGLPSDRFSAERTGGSVSTLTIQRTQQEDSAVYLCASSQGQGGETQYFGPGTRLLVL.

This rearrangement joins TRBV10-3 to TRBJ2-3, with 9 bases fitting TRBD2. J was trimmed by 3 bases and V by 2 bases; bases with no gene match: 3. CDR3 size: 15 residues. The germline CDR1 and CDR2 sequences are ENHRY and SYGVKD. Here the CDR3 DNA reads TGTGCCATCAGTGAGGGCGGGGGGGCTACAGATACGCAGTATTTT. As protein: CAISEGGGATDTQYF.

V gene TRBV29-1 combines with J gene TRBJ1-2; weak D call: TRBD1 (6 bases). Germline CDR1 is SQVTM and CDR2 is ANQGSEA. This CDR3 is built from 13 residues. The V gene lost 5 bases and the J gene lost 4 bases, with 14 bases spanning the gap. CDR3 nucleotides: TGCAGCGTTTCAAACAGGGAGGGCTATGGCTACACCTTC. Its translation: CSVSNREGYGYTF. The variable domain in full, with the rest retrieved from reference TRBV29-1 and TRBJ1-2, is SAVISQKPSRDICQRGTSLTIQCQVDSQVTMMFWYRQQPGQSLTLIATANQGSEATYESGFVIDKFPISRPNLTFSTLTVSNMSPEDSSIYLCSVSNREGYGYTFGSGTRLTVV.

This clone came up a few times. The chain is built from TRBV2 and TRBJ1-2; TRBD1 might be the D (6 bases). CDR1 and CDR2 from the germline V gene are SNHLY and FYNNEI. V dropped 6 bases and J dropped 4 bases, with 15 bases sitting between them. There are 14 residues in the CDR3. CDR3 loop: CASSSTGQIYGYTF. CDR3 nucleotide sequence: TGTGCCAGCAGCTCGACCGGACAGATCTATGGCTACACCTTC.

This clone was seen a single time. CDR3 residues: CASSQEGQPSTDTQYF. DNA for the CDR3: TGTGCCAGCAGCCAGGAGGGACAGCCTAGCACAGATACGCAGTATTTT. The rearrangement links TRBV5-6 to TRBJ2-3; possible D gene TRBD1, 7 bases. Looked up from germline, CDR1 is SGHDT and CDR2 is YYEEEE. With 4 bases removed from V and 0 bases from J, the gap between germline ends came to 15 bases. The CDR3 has 16 amino acids.

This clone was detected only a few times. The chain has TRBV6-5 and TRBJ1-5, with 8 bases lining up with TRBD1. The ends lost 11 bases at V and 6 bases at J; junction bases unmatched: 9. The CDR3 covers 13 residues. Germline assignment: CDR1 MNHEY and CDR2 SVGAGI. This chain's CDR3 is CAVRQGIGQPQHF. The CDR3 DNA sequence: TGTGCCGTCAGACAGGGGATAGGTCAGCCCCAGCATTTT.

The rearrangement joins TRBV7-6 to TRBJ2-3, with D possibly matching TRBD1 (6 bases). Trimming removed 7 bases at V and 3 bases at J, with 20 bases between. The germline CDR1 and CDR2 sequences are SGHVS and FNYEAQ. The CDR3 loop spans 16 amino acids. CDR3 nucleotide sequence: TGTGCCAGCACTAACCCAGGGGTACAGGCTACAGATACGCAGTATTTT. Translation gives CASTNPGVQATDTQYF.

DNA for the CDR3: TGTGCCAGCAGCTCCTTACAACAGTATGGCTACACCTTC. It translates to CASSSLQQYGYTF. The V call is TRBV5-6, the J call TRBJ1-2; the D is unclear. V dropped 3 bases and J dropped 5 bases, with 11 bases sitting between them. The germline V gene has CDR1 SGHDT and CDR2 YYEEEE. There are 13 residues in the CDR3.

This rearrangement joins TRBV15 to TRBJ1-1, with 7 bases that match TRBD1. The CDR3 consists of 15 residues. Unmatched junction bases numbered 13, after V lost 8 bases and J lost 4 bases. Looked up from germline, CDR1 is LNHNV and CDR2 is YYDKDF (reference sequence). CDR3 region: CATHTTGDSATEAFF. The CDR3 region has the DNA TGTGCCACCCATACTACAGGGGACTCGGCCACTGAAGCTTTCTTT. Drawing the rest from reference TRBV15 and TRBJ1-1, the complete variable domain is DAMVIQNPRYQVTQFGKPVTLSCSQTLNHNVMYWYQQKSSQAPKLLFHYYDKDFNNEADTPDNFQSRRPNTSFCFLDIRSPGLGDTAMYLCATHTTGDSATEAFFGQGTRLTVV.

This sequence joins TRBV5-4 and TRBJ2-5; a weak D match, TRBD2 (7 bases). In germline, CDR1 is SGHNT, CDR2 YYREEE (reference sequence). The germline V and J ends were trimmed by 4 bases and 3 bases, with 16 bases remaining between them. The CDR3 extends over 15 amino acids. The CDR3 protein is CASSRGDYLEETQYF. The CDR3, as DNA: TGTGCCAGCAGCAGGGGGGACTACCTAGAAGAGACCCAGTACTTC. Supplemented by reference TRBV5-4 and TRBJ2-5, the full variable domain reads ETGVTQSPTHLIKTRGQQVTLRCSSQSGHNTVSWYQQALGQGPQFIFQYYREEENGRGNFPPRFSGLQFPNYSSELNVNALELDDSALYLCASSRGDYLEETQYFGPGTRLLVL.

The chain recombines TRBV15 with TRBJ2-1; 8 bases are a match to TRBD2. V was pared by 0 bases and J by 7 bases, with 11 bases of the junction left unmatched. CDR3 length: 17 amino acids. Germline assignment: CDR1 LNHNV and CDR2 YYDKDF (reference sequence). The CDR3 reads CATSRDIAGGASNEQFF. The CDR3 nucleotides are TGTGCCACCAGCAGAGATATCGCGGGAGGCGCGTCAAATGAGCAGTTCTTC.

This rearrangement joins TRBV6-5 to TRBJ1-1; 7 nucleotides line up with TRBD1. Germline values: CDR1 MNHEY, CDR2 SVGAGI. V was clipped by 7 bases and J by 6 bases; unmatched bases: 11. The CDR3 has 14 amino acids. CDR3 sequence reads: CASTADRARSEAFF. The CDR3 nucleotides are TGTGCCAGCACCGCCGACAGGGCTAGGTCTGAAGCTTTCTTT.

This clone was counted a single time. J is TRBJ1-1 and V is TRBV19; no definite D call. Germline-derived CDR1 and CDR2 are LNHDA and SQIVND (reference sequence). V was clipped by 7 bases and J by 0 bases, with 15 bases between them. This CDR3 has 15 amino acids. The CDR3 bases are TGTGCCAGTACCTCGACACAAGTCATGAACACTGAAGCTTTCTTT. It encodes CASTSTQVMNTEAFF. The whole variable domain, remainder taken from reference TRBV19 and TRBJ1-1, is DGGITQSPKYLFRKEGQNVTLSCEQNLNHDAMYWYRQDPGQGLRLIYYSQIVNDFQKGDIAEGYSVSREKKESFPLTVTSAQKNPTAFYLCASTSTQVMNTEAFFGQGTRLTVV.

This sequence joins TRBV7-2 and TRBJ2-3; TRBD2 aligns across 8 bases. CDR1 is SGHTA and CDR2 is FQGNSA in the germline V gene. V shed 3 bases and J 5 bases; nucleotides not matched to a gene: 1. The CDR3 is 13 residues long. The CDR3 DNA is TGTGCCAGCAGCTTCACTAGCGGAGATACGCAGTATTTT. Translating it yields CASSFTSGDTQYF.

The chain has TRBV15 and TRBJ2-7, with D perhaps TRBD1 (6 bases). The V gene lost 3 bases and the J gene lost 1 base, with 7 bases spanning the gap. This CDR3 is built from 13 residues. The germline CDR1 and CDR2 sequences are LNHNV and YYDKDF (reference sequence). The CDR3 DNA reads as TGTGCCACCAGCAGGCAGGGGTCCTACGAGCAGTACTTC. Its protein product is CATSRQGSYEQYF.

The CDR3 region is CASSDRTSGGTTDTQYF. The CDR3 DNA reads as TGTGCCAGCAGCGACCGGACTAGCGGGGGAACCACAGATACGCAGTATTTT. This chain links TRBV2 with TRBJ2-3; 13 bases line up with TRBD2. The CDR3 is made up of 17 amino acids. The V and J ends lost 6 bases and 2 bases, in that order; junction bases with no gene match: 8. Germline loops: CDR1 SNHLY, CDR2 FYNNEI.

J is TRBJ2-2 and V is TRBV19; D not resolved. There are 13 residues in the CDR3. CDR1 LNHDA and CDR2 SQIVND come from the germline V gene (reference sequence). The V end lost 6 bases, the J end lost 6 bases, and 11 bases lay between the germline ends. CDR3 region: CASRKLGAGELFF. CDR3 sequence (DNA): TGTGCCAGTAGGAAACTGGGCGCCGGGGAGCTGTTTTTT.

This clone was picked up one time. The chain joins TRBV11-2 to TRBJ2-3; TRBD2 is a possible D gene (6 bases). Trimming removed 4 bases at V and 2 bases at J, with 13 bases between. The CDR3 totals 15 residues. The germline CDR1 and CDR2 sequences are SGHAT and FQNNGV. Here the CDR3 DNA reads TGTGCCAGCAGCTACGGGACTTTACACACAGATACGCAGTATTTT. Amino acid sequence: CASSYGTLHTDTQYF.

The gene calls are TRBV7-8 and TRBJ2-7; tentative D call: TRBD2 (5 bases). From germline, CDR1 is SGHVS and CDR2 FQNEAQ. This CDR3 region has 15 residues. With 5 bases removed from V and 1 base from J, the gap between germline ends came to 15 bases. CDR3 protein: CASSPHGLSSYEQYF. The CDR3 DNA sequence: TGTGCCAGCAGCCCGCACGGACTTAGTTCCTACGAGCAGTACTTC.

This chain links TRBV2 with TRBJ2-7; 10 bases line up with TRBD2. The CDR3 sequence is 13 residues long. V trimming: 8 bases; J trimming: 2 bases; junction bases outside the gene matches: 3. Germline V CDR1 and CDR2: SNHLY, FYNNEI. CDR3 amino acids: CASERGGPYEQYF. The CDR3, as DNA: TGTGCCAGCGAGCGGGGGGGCCCCTACGAGCAGTACTTC.

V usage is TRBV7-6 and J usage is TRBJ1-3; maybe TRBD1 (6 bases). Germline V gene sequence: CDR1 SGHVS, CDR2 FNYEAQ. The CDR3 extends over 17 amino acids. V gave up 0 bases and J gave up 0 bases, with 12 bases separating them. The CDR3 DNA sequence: TGTGCCAGCAGCTTAGCAGCAGGACAGCCCTCTGGAAACACCATATATTTT. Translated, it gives CASSLAAGQPSGNTIYF. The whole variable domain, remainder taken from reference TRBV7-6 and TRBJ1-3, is GAGVSQSPRYKVTKRGQDVALRCDPISGHVSLYWYRQALGQGPEFLTYFNYEAQQDKSGLPNDRFSAERPEGSISTLTIQRTEQRDSAMYRCASSLAAGQPSGNTIYFGEGSWLTVV.

The CDR3 DNA sequence: TGTGCCAGCAGCTTGGGGACTAGCGGGGGGGCAAACTACAATGAGCAGTTCTTC. Protein sequence: CASSLGTSGGANYNEQFF. The chain is built from TRBV5-4 and TRBJ2-1; 15 bases are a match to TRBD2. The CDR3 loop spans 18 amino acids. From germline, CDR1 is SGHNT and CDR2 YYREEE (reference sequence). Trimming took 0 bases from V and 3 from J; bases not matched to a gene: 4.

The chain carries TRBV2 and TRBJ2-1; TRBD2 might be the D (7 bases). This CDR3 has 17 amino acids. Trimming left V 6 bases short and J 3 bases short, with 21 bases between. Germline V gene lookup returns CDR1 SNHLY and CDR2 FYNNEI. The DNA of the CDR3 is TGTGCCAGCAGAAGGGGGGGACCTAGAGATTACTACAATGAGCAGTTCTTC. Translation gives CASRRGGPRDYYNEQFF.

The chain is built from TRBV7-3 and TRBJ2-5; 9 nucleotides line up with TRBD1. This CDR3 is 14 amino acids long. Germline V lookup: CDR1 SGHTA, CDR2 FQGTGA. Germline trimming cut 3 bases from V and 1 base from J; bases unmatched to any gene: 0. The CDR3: CASSLTGGQETQYF. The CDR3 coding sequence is TGTGCCAGCAGCTTGACAGGGGGCCAAGAGACCCAGTACTTC.